The 10 T cell receptor beta chains listed next were all sequenced from one sample in a study of blood T cell repertoires in COVID-19. Only in-frame clones appear in the TCRdb table, and some are missing; sequencing was by immunoSEQ multiplex PCR. The repertoire holds under 350,000 clones, with about nine tenths as singletons. Sequencing was done on a sample of PBMCs or T cells enriched from blood (not recorded which). The origin of the receptors is a man aged 55 to 70 who had recovered from COVID-19.

The chain recombines TRBV7-9 with TRBJ1-3; the D gene is possibly TRBD1 (5 bases). The CDR3 consists of 19 residues. The germline V gene encodes CDR1 SEHNR and CDR2 FQNEAQ (reference sequence). V lost 2 bases to trimming and J lost 0 bases, with 20 bases between them. CDR3 loop: CASSLRAGIPAVSGNTIYF. The CDR3 coding sequence is TGTGCCAGCAGCTTACGGGCAGGGATTCCCGCTGTCTCTGGAAACACCATATATTTT.

This chain links TRBV19 with TRBJ2-7, with TRBD1 identical over 8 bases. J lost 6 bases, V lost 11 bases, and 12 bases had no gene match. CDR3 length: 13 residues. Germline assignment: CDR1 LNHDA and CDR2 SQIVND (reference sequence). The CDR3, as DNA: TGTGCCGCTGGACAGGGTTATTTAGGCGAGCAGTACTTC. It specifies CAAGQGYLGEQYF. Drawing the rest from reference TRBV19 and TRBJ2-7, the complete variable domain is DGGITQSPKYLFRKEGQNVTLSCEQNLNHDAMYWYRQDPGQGLRLIYYSQIVNDFQKGDIAEGYSVSREKKESFPLTVTSAQKNPTAFYLCAAGQGYLGEQYFGPGTRLTVT.

This chain joins TRBV7-6 and TRBJ2-1, with TRBD2 matching 14 bases. The length of the CDR3 is 15 residues. The germline V gene encodes CDR1 SGHVS and CDR2 FNYEAQ. V dropped 4 bases and J dropped 8; count of bases not matched to a gene: 4. CDR3 in DNA: TGTGCCAGCAGCTCGGGACTAGCGGGAGTTCATGAGCAGTTCTTC. The encoded protein is CASSSGLAGVHEQFF.

V is TRBV29-1 and J is TRBJ2-1; TRBD2 aligns across 9 bases. The CDR3 sequence is 15 residues long. Germline V gene lookup returns CDR1 SQVTM and CDR2 ANQGSEA. Trimming took 6 bases from V and 3 from J; bases not matched to a gene: 9. The DNA for the CDR3 is TGCAGCGTGATGCGGGAGGGAGGATACTACAATGAGCAGTTCTTC. This encodes CSVMREGGYYNEQFF.

The chain has TRBV15 and TRBJ2-7; D might be TRBD1 (5 bases). The CDR3 totals 13 residues. The V end lost 5 bases, the J end lost 2 bases, and 10 bases lay between the germline ends. CDR1 is LNHNV, CDR2 YYDKDF, per germline (reference sequence). The CDR3 sequence: CATSLTGPYEQYF. The CDR3 nucleotides read TGTGCCACCAGCCTCACAGGACCCTACGAGCAGTACTTC.

This clone was observed a handful of times. The chain is built from TRBV15 and TRBJ2-1; D is possibly TRBD1 (6 bases). Germline CDR1 and CDR2: LNHNV and YYDKDF (reference sequence). V dropped 5 bases and J dropped 9 bases, with 17 bases sitting between them. CDR3 length: 14 residues. CDR3 bases: TGTGCCACCAGCTCTAATGCAGGGGCGGGTGAGCAGTTCTTC. Residues: CATSSNAGAGEQFF. Supplemented by reference TRBV15 and TRBJ2-1, the full variable domain reads DAMVIQNPRYQVTQFGKPVTLSCSQTLNHNVMYWYQQKSSQAPKLLFHYYDKDFNNEADTPDNFQSRRPNTSFCFLDIRSPGLGDTAMYLCATSSNAGAGEQFFGPGTRLTVL.

This chain joins TRBV27 and TRBJ2-1; a possible D gene is TRBD1 (5 bases). With 5 bases removed from V and 3 bases from J, the gap between germline ends came to 14 bases. The CDR3 runs 15 residues. Germline CDR1 reads MNHEY; CDR2 reads SMNVEV (reference sequence). The CDR3 coding sequence is TGTGCCAGCAGTCCCCGACAGAGCTTCTACAATGAGCAGTTCTTC. Its protein is CASSPRQSFYNEQFF.

The table lists this clone with a count of one. This rearrangement joins TRBV7-9 to TRBJ1-3; 12 positions match TRBD1. Looked up from germline, CDR1 is SEHNR and CDR2 is FQNEAQ (reference sequence). V dropped 2 bases and J dropped 8; count of bases not matched to a gene: 4. The CDR3 loop spans 15 amino acids. The CDR3 sequence: CASSLSGQGAYTIYF. The CDR3 coding sequence is TGTGCCAGCAGCTTATCGGGACAGGGGGCATACACCATATATTTT.

The chain recombines TRBV21-1 with TRBJ1-2; the table calls TRBD1, which could not be checked here. TRBV21-1 is a listed pseudogene. The CDR3 sequence is 13 residues long. In DNA form, the CDR3 reads TGTGCCAGCACCCGACAGGGGGCAGAAGGCTACACCTTC. Amino acids: CASTRQGAEGYTF.

The J gene is TRBJ1-1, the V gene TRBV7-2; D is unclear. The V gene lost 4 bases and the J gene lost 7 bases, with 10 bases spanning the gap. The CDR3 loop spans 12 amino acids. CDR1 is SGHTA, CDR2 FQGNSA, per germline. As DNA, the CDR3 is TGTGCCAGCAGCTCAAACGAGTTTGAAGCTTTCTTT. Encoded protein: CASSSNEFEAFF.